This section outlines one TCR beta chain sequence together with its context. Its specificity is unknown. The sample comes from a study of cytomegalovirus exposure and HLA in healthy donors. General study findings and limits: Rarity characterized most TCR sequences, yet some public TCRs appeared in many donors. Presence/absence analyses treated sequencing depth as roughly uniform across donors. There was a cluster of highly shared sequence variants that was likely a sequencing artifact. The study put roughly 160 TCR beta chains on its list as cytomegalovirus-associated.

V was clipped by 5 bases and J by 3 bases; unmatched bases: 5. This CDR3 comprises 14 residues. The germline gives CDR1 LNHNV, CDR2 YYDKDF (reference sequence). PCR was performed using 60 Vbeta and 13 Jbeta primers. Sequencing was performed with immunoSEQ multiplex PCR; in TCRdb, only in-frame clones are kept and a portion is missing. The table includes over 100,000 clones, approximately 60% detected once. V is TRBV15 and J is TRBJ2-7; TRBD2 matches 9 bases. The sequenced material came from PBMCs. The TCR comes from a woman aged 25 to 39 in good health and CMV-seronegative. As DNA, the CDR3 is TGTGCCACCAGCCGCGCGGGAGGGCGCTACGAGCAGTACTTC. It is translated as CATSRAGGRYEQYF.